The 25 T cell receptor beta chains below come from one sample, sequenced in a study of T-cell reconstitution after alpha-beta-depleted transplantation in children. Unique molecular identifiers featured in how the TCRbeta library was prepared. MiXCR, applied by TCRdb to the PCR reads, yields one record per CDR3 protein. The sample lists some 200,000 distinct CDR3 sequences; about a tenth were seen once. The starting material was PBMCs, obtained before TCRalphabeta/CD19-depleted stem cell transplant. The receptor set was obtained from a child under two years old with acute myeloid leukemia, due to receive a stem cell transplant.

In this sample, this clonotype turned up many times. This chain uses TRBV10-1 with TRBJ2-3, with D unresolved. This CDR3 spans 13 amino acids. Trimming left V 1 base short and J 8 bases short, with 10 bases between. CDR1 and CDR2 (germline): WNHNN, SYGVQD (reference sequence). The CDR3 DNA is TGCGCCAGCAGTGAGTTGCGGATAGCTACGCAGTATTTT. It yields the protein CASSELRIATQYF.

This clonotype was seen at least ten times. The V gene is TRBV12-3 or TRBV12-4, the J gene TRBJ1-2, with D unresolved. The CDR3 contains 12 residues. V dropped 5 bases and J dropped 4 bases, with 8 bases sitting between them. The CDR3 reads CASSPRLYGYTF. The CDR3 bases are TGTGCCAGCAGTCCCAGACTCTATGGCTACACCTTC.

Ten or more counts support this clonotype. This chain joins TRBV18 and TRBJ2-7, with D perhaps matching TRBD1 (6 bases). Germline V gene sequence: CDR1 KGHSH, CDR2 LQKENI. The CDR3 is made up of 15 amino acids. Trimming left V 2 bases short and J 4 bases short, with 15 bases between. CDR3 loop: CASSPEGVYPYEQYF. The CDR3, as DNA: TGTGCCAGCTCACCAGAGGGGGTCTACCCTTACGAGCAGTACTTC.

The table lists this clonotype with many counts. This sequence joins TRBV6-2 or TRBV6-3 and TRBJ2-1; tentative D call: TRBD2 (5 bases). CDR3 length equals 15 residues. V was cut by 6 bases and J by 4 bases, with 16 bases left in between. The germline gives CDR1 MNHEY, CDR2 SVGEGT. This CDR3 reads CASSPPTIVYNEQFF. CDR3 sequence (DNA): TGTGCCAGCAGCCCCCCGACTATAGTTTACAATGAGCAGTTCTTC.

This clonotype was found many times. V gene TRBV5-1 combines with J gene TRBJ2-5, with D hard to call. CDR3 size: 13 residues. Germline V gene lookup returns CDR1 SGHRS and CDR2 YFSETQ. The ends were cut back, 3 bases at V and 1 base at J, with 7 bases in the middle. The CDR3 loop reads CASSSPSQETQYF. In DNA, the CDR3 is TGCGCCAGCAGCTCTCCCTCCCAAGAGACCCAGTACTTC.

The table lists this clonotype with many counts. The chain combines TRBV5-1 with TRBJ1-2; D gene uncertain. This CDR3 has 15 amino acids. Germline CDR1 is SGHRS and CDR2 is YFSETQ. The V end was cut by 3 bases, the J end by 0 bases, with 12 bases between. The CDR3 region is CASSYWGRANYGYTF. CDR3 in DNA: TGCGCCAGCAGCTATTGGGGTCGGGCTAACTATGGCTACACCTTC.

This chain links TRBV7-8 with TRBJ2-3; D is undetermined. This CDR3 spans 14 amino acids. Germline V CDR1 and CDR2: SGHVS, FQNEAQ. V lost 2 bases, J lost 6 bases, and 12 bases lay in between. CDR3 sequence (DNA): TGTGCCAGCAGCTTAACGCCAGCATCGGATACGCAGTATTTT. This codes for CASSLTPASDTQYF. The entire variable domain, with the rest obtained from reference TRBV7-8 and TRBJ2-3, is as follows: GAGVSQSPRYKVAKRGQDVALRCDPISGHVSLFWYQQALGQGPEFLTYFQNEAQLDKSGLPSDRFFAERPEGSVSTLKIQRTQQEDSAVYLCASSLTPASDTQYFGPGTRLTVL.

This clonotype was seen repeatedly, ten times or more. CDR3: CASSHPGTGGYYGYTF. CDR3 sequence (DNA): TGTGCCAGCAGCCATCCCGGGACAGGGGGCTACTATGGCTACACCTTC. The rearrangement joins TRBV14 to TRBJ1-2; 12 nucleotides align to TRBD1. CDR3 size: 16 residues. V dropped 3 bases and J dropped 3; count of bases not matched to a gene: 5. Germline lookup yields CDR1 SGHDN and CDR2 FVKESK.

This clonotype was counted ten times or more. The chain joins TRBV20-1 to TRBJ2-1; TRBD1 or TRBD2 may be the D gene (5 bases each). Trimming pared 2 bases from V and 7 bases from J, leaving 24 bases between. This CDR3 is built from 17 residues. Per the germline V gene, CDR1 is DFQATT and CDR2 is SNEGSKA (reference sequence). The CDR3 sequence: CSARSGLVRFGGNEQFF. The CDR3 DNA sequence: TGCAGTGCTAGATCGGGGCTAGTACGCTTCGGAGGTAATGAGCAGTTCTTC.

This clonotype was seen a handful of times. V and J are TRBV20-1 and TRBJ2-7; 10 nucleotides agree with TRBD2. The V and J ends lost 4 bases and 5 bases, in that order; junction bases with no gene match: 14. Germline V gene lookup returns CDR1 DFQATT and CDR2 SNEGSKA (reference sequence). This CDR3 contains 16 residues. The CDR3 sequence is CSAIGPGVAGGNEQYF. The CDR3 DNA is TGCAGTGCTATAGGCCCTGGAGTAGCGGGAGGAAACGAGCAGTACTTC.

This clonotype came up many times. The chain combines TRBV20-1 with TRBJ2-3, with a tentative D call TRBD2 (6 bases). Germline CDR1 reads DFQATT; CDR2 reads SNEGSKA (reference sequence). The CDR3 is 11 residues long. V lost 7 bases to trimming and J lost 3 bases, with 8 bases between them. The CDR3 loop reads CSVRDTDTQYF. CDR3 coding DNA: TGCAGTGTGCGGGATACAGATACGCAGTATTTT.

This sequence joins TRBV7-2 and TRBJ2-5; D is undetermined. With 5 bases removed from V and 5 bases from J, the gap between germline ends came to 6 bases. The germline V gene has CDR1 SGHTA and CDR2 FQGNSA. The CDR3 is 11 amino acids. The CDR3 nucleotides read TGTGCCAGCAGCCAAACCGAGACCCAGTACTTC. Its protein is CASSQTETQYF.

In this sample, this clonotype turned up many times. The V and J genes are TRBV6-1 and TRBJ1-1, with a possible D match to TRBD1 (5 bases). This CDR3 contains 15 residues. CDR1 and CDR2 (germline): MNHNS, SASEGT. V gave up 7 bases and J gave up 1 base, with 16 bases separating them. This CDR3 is CASTGTPARNTEAFF. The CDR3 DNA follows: TGTGCCAGCACCGGGACGCCGGCGAGGAACACTGAAGCTTTCTTT.

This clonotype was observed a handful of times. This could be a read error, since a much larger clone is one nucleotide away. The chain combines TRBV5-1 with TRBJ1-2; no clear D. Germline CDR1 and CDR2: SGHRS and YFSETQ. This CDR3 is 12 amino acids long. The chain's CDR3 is CASSQDLYGDTF. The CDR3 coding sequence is TGCGCCAGCAGCCAGGACCTCTATGGCGACACCTTC.

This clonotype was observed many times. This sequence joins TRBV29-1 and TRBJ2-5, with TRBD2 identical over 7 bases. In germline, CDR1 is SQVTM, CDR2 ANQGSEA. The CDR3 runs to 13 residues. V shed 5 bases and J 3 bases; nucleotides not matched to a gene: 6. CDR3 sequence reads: CSVRAGVEETQYF. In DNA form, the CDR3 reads TGCAGCGTTCGCGCGGGGGTGGAAGAGACCCAGTACTTC.

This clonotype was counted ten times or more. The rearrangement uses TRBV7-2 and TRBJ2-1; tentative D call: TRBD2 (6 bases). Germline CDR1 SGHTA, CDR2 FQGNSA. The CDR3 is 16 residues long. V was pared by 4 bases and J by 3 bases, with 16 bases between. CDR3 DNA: TGTGCCAGCAGCTACTCCGGGACTCTCAGCTACAATGAGCAGTTCTTC. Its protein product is CASSYSGTLSYNEQFF. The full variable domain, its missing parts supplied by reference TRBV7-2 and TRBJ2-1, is GAGVSQSPSNKVTEKGKDVELRCDPISGHTALYWYRQSLGQGLEFLIYFQGNSAPDKSGLPSDRFSAERTGGSVSTLTIQRTQQEDSAVYLCASSYSGTLSYNEQFFGPGTRLTVL.

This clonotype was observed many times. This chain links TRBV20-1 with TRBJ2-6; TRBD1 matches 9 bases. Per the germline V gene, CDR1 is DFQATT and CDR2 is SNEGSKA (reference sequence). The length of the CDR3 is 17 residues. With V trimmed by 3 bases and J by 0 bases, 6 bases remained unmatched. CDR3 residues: CSASPNRGHSGANVLTF. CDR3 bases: TGCAGTGCTAGCCCCAACAGGGGGCACTCTGGGGCCAACGTCCTGACTTTC.

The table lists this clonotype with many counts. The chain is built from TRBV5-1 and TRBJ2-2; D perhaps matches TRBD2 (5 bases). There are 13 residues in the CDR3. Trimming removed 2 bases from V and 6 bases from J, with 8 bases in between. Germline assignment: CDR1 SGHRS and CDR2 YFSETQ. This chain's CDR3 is CASSFAGAGELFF. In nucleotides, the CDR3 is TGCGCCAGCAGCTTTGCGGGCGCCGGGGAGCTGTTTTTT.

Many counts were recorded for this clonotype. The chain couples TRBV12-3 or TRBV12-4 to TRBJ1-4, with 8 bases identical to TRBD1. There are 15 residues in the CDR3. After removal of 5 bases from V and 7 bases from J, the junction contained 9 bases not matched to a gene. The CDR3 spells CASSLRTGWSEKLFF. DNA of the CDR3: TGTGCCAGCAGTCTACGGACAGGGTGGAGTGAAAAACTGTTTTTT.

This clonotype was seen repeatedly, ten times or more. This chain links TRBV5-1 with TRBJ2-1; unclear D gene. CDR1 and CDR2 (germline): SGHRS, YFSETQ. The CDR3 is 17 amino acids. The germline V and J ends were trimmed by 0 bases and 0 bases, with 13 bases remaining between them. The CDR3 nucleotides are TGCGCCAGCAGCTTGGGGGTTTGGCAGAGCTCCTACAATGAGCAGTTCTTC. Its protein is CASSLGVWQSSYNEQFF.

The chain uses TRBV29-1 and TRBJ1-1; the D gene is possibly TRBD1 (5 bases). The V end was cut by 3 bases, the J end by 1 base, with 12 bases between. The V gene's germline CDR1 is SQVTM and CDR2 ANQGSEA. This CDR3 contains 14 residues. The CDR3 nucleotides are TGCAGCGTTGATTCCAAGGGACGGAACACTGAAGCTTTCTTT. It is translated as CSVDSKGRNTEAFF.

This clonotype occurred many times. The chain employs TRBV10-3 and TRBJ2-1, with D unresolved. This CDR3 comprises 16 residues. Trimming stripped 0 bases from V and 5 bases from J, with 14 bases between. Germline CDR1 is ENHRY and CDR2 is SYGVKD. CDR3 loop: CAISESGPKKNNEQFF. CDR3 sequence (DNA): TGTGCCATCAGTGAGTCAGGACCCAAAAAAAACAATGAGCAGTTCTTC.

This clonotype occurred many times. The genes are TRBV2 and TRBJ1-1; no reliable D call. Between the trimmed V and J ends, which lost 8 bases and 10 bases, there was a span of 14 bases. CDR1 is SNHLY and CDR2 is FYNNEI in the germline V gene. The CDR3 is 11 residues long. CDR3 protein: CASRTVDLAFF. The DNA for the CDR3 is TGTGCCAGCCGGACCGTGGATCTAGCTTTCTTT.

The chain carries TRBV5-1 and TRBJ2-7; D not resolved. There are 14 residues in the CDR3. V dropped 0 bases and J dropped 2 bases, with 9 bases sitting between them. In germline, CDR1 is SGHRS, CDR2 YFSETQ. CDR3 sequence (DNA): TGCGCCAGCAGCTTGGCCAACGGGCCCTACGAGCAGTACTTC. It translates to CASSLANGPYEQYF.

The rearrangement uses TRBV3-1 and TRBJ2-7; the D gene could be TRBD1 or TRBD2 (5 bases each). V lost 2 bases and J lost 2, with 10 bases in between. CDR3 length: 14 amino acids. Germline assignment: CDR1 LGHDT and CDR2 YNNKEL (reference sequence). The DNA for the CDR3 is TGTGCCAGCAGCCAACCGGGACCGCCCTACGAGCAGTACTTC. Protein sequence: CASSQPGPPYEQYF.